This paragraph covers one T cell receptor (beta chain) sequence. As yet, its antigen is unknown. Treatment of the sample: approximately nine-day PBMC culture with coronavirus spike peptide pools or control peptides (ViraFEST assay). Cultured CD4+ T-cell DNA underwent Oncomine TCR Beta short-read sequencing. TCRdb re-derived calls from the PCR reads in MiXCR, one entry per CDR3 protein. The profile covers more than 20,000 distinct CDR3 sequences, with roughly 74% appearing a single time and approximately 9% taken by the ten largest. This record comes from a study of vaccination and CD4 T cells after COVID-19. The sequencing input was CD4+ T cells from blood, cultured in vitro. This TCR was sampled from a human donor who had recovered from COVID-19.

CDR3 bases: TGCAGTGCTAGTACAAGTCTTTCGGGACTACTAGCCAAAAACATTCAGTACTTC. This codes for CSASTSLSGLLAKNIQYF. V and J are TRBV20-1 and TRBJ2-4, with TRBD2 identical over 7 bases. There are 18 residues in the CDR3. Germline V gene data show CDR1 as DFQATT and CDR2 as SNEGSKA (reference sequence). V lost 3 bases to trimming and J lost 0 bases; unmatched junction nucleotides: 14.